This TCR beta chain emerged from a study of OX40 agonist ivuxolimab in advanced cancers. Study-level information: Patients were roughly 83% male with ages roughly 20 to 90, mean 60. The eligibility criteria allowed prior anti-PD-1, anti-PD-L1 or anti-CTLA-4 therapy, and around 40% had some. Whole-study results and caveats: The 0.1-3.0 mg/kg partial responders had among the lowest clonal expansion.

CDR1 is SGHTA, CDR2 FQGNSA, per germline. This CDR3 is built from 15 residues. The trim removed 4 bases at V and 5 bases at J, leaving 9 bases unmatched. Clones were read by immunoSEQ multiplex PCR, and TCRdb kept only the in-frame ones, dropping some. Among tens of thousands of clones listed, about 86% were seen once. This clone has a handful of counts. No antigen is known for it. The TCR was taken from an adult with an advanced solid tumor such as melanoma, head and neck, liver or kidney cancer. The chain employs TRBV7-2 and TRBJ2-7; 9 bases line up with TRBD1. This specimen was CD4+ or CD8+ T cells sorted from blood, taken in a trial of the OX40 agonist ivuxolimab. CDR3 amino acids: CASSSTGTGNDEQYF. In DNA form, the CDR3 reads TGTGCCAGCAGCTCAACCGGGACAGGGAACGACGAGCAGTACTTC.